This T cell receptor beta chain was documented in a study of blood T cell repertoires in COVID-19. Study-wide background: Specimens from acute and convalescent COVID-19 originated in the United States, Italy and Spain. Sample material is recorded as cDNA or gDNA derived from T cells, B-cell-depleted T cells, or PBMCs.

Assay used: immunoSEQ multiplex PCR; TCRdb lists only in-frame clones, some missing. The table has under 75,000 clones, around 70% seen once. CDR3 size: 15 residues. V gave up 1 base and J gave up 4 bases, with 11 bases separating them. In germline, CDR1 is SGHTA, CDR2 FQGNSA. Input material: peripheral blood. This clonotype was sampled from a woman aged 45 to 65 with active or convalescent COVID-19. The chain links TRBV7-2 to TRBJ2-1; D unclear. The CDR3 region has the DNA TGTGCCAGCAGCTTAGACGGCAGCGATTACAATGAGCAGTTCTTC. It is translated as CASSLDGSDYNEQFF. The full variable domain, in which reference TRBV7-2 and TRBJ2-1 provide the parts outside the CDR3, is GAGVSQSPSNKVTEKGKDVELRCDPISGHTALYWYRQSLGQGLEFLIYFQGNSAPDKSGLPSDRFSAERTGGSVSTLTIQRTQQEDSAVYLCASSLDGSDYNEQFFGPGTRLTVL.